This entry features one T cell receptor (beta chain) sequence. A single base separates this from a much larger clone, so it may be a read error. Germline V gene sequence: CDR1 MDHEN, CDR2 SYDVKM. This CDR3 is built from 12 residues. Deletions cut 6 bases from V and 9 bases from J, with 11 bases between. This sample was taken from a study of spatial heterogeneity in lung cancer. Whole-study context: Sequencing consistently turned up more beta-chain sequences than alpha-chain sequences. The mean occurrence of each unique TCR and UMI combination in raw reads exceeded 9.5.

Unique molecular identifiers, one per molecule, were present on every TCR cDNA molecule. TCRdb processed the 5' RACE reads anew with MiXCR; each CDR3 protein has one entry. This sample has about 45,000 distinct CDR3 sequences, with approximately 10% found just once. Time point noted: sample taken at primary tumor resection. The input material, whole RNA from tumor, nontumor lung or frozen PBMC, was sequenced unsorted. Untreated early-stage non-small cell lung cancer patients, roughly 75 in total, were the donors. The TCR was taken from a female donor with early-stage non-small cell lung cancer. The source was PBMCs, collected at surgery. The chain employs TRBV28 and TRBJ1-4; no clear D. The CDR3 spells CASRTANKKLFF. CDR3 DNA sequence: TGTGCCAGCAGGACGGCCAATAAAAAACTGTTTTTT.